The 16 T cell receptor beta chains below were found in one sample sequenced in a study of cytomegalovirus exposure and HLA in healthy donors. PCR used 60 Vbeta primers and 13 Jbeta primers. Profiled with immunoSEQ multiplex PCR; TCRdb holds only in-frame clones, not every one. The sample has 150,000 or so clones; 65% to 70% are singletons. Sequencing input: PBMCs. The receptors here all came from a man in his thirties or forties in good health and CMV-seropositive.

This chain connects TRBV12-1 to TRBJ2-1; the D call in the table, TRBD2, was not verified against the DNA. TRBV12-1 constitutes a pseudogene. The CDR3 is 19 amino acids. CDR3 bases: TGTGCCAGCAGCCCCCAGCGGGAGGGCCTTTGGAGTTGTATCAATGAGCAGTTCTTC. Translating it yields CASSPQREGLWSCINEQFF.

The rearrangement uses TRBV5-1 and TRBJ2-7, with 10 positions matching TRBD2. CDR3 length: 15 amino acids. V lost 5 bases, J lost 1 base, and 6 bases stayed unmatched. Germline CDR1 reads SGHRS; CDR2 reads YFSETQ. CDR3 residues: CASRRTSGESYEQYF. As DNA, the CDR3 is TGCGCCAGCAGGCGGACTAGCGGTGAATCCTACGAGCAGTACTTC.

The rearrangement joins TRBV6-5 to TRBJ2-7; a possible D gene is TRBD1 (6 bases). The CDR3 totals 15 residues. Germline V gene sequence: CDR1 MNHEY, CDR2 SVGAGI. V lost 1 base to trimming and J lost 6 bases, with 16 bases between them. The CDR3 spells CASSYYRALSGEQYF. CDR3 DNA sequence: TGTGCCAGCAGTTACTACAGGGCCCTTTCTGGCGAGCAGTACTTC.

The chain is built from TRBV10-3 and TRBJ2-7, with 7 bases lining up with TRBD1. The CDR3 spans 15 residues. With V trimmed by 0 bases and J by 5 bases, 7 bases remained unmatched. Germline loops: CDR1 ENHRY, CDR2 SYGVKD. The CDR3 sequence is CAISESETGWHEQYF. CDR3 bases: TGTGCCATCAGTGAGTCCGAGACAGGGTGGCACGAGCAGTACTTC.

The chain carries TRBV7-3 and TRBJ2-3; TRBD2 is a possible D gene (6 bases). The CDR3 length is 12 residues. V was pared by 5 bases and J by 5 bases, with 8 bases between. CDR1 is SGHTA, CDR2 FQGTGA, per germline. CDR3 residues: CASSLGLDTQYF. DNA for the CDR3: TGTGCCAGCAGCCTGGGACTAGATACGCAGTATTTT. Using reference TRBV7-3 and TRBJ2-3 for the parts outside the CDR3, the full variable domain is GAGVSQTPSNKVTEKGKYVELRCDPISGHTALYWYRQSLGQGPEFLIYFQGTGAADDSGLPNDRFFAVRPEGSVSTLKIQRTERGDSAVYLCASSLGLDTQYFGPGTRLTVL.

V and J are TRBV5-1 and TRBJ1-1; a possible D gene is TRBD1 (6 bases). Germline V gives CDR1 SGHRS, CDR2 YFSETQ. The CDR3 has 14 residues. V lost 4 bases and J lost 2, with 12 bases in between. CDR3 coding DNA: TGCGCCAGCAGCAAGGGGGAGAGAAACACTGAAGCTTTCTTT. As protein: CASSKGERNTEAFF.

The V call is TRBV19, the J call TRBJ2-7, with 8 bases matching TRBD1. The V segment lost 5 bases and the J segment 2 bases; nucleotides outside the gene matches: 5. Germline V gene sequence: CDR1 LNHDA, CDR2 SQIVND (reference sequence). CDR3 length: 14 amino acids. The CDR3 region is CASSYGQGTYEQYF. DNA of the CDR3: TGTGCCAGTAGTTACGGACAGGGAACCTACGAGCAGTACTTC.

The CDR3 is CASSERGLQNEQYF. The CDR3, as DNA: TGCGCCAGCAGTGAGCGAGGGCTTCAGAACGAGCAGTACTTC. V and J are TRBV10-1 and TRBJ2-7, with a possible D match to TRBD2 (5 bases). This CDR3 is 14 amino acids long. The V end was cut by 2 bases, the J end by 5 bases, with 13 bases between. The germline V gene encodes CDR1 WNHNN and CDR2 SYGVQD (reference sequence).

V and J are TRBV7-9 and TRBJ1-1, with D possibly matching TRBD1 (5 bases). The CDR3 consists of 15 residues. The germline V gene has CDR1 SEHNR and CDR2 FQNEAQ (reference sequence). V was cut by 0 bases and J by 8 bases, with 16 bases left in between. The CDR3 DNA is TGTGCCAGCAGCTTAGCTTCGTGGGGCAGTACCGAAGCTTTCTTT. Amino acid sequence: CASSLASWGSTEAFF.

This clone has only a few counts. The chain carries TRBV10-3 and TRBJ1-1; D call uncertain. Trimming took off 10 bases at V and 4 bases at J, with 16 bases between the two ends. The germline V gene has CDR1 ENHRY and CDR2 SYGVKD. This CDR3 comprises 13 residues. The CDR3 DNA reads TGTGCCACCCGATCCGGGTTGGTCACTGAAGCTTTCTTT. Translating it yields CATRSGLVTEAFF.

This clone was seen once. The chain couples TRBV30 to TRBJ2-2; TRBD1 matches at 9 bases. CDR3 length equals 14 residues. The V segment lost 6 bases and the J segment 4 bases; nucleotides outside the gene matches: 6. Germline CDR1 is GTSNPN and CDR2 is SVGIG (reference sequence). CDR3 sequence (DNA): TGTGCCTGCTGGACAGGGGTCTCCACCGGGGAGCTGTTTTTT. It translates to CACWTGVSTGELFF.

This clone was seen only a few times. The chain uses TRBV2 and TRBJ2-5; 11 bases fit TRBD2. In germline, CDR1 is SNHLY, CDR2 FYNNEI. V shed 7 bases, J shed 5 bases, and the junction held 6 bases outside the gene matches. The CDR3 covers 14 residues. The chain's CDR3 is CASMGLAVKETQYF. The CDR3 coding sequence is TGTGCCAGCATGGGACTAGCGGTTAAGGAGACCCAGTACTTC.

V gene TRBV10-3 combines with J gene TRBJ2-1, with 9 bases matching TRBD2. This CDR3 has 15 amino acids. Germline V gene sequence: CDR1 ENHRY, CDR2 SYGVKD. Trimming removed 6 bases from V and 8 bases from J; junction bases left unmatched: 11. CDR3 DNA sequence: TGTGCCATCAGAGAGCGGGAGGTGGTTACGGATGAGCAGTTCTTC. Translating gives CAIREREVVTDEQFF.

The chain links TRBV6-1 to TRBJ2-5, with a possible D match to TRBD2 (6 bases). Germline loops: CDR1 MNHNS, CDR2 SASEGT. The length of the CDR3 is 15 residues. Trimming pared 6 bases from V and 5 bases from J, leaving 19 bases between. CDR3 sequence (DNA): TGTGCCAGCAGCTCCGAAGGAGGGGATTACGAGACCCAGTACTTC. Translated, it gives CASSSEGGDYETQYF.

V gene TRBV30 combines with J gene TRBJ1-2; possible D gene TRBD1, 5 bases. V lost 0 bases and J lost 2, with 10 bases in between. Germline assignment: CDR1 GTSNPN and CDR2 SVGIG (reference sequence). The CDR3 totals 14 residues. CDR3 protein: CAWSVSRGNYGYTF. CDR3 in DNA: TGTGCCTGGAGTGTGTCTCGGGGGAACTATGGCTACACCTTC.

CDR3 DNA: TGTGCCAGCAGCGTAGGAAAAGGGAGGGTAATCAATGAGCAGTTCTTC. It codes for CASSVGKGRVINEQFF. This chain links TRBV9 with TRBJ2-1, with 7 bases that match TRBD2. The CDR3 length is 16 residues. Germline CDR1 and CDR2: SGDLS and YYNGEE. V lost 0 bases, J lost 6 bases, and 9 bases stayed unmatched.